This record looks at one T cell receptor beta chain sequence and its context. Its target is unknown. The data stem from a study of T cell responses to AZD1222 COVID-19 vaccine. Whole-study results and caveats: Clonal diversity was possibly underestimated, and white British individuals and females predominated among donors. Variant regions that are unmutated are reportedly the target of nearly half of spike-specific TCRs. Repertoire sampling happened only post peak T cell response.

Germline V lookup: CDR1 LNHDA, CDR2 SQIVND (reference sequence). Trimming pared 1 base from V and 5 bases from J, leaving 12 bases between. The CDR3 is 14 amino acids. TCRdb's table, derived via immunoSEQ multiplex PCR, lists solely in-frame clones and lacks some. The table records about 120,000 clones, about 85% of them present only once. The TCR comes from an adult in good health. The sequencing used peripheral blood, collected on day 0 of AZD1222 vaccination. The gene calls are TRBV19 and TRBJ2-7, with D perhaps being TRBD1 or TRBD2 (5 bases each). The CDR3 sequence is CASSIAAGTNEQYF. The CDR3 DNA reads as TGTGCCAGTAGTATAGCGGCAGGGACCAACGAGCAGTACTTC.